This T cell receptor (beta chain) was captured by sequencing in a study of T cell repertoires in cytomegalovirus infection. For the study at large: Public signatures in TCR beta pointed to CMV infection and matching HLA type. Study-wide results and caveats: The study found HLA-C-restricted CMV-specific TCR beta clonotypes dominating the ex vivo response. Cumulative public TCR beta family frequency identified CMV carriers with the relevant HLA.

Germline values: CDR1 MGHRA, CDR2 YSYEKL. The CDR3 runs 16 residues. The V and J ends lost 6 bases and 0 bases respectively, with 15 bases between them. In this sample, this clonotype turned up many times. Its target is unknown. A single record per CDR3 protein comes from TCRdb applying MiXCR to the reads. The sample contains approximately 490,000 distinct CDR3 sequences, 11% of which appear only once. The sequence was collected from a human donor in good health (CMV status not recorded). Some clones in this sample may be carry-over from other donors' samples. Input material: PBMCs. The gene calls are TRBV4-1 and TRBJ2-1, with D possibly being TRBD2 (5 bases). The chain's CDR3 is CASRESPGSSYNEQFF. The CDR3 coding sequence is TGCGCCAGCAGAGAGTCCCCGGGAAGCTCCTACAATGAGCAGTTCTTC.